This entry concerns a single TCR beta chain. This sample stems from a study of blood T cell repertoires in COVID-19. Study in general: Some COVID-19 samples were acute and others convalescent; all came from the United States, Italy and Spain.

How the authors handled the data: For nucleated cells, counts were estimated from reference gene primer amplification. Measured with immunoSEQ multiplex PCR; TCRdb has only the in-frame clones, and not every one. V, J and clone size were drawn from that table, and D and trimming were deduced from the DNA. This table holds 250,000 or so clones, approximately 86% found once. This CDR3 is built from 15 residues. Trimming at V came to 5 bases and at J to 9 bases, leaving 10 bases not matched to a gene. CDR1 is LNHDA and CDR2 is SQIVND in the germline V gene (reference sequence). The source of this sequence is a human donor in a cohort sampled during active COVID-19. The material sequenced was peripheral blood. The V gene is TRBV19, the J gene TRBJ2-1; 10 bases align to TRBD2. The chain's CDR3 is CASSEGLAGVLEQFF. CDR3 coding DNA: TGTGCCAGTAGTGAAGGGCTAGCGGGAGTTCTTGAGCAGTTCTTC. Variable domain in full (rest from reference TRBV19 and TRBJ2-1): DGGITQSPKYLFRKEGQNVTLSCEQNLNHDAMYWYRQDPGQGLRLIYYSQIVNDFQKGDIAEGYSVSREKKESFPLTVTSAQKNPTAFYLCASSEGLAGVLEQFFGPGTRLTVL.